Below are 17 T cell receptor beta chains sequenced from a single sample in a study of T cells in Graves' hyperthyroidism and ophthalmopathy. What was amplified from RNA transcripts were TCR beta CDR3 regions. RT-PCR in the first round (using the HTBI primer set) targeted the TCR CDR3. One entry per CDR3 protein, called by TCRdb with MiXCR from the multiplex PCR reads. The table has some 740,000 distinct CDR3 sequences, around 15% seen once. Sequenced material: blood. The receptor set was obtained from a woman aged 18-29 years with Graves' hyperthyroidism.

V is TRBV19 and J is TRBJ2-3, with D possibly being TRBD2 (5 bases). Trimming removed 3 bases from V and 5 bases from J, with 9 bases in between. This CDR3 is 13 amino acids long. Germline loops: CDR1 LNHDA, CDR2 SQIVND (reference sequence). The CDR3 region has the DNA TGTGCCAGTAGTATCCGGGAACTAGATACGCAGTATTTT. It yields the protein CASSIRELDTQYF.

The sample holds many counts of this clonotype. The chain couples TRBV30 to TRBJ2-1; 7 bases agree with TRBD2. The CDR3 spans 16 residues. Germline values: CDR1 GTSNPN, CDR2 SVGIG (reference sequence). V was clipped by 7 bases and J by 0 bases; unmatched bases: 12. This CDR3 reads CAYQSSGYSSYNEQFF. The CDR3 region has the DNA TGTGCCTATCAATCTAGCGGTTACAGCTCCTACAATGAGCAGTTCTTC.

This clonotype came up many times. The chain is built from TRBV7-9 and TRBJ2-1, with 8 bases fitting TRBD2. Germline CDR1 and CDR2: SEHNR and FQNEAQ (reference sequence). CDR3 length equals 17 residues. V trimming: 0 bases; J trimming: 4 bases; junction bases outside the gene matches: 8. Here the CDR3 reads CASSLAPGLEWYNEQFF. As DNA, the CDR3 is TGTGCCAGCAGCTTAGCACCGGGACTAGAGTGGTACAATGAGCAGTTCTTC.

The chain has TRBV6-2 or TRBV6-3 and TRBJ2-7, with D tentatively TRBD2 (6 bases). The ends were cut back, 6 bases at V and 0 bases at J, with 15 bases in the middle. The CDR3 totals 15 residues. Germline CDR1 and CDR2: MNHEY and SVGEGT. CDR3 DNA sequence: TGTGCCAGCAGCCACCGGGGAGGACCCTCCTACGAGCAGTACTTC. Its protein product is CASSHRGGPSYEQYF.

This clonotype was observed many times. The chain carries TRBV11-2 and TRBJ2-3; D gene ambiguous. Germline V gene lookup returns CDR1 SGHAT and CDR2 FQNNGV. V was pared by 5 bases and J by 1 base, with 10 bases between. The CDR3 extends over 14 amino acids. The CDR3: CASSTFPGTDTQYF. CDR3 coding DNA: TGTGCCAGCAGCACATTCCCGGGCACAGATACGCAGTATTTT.

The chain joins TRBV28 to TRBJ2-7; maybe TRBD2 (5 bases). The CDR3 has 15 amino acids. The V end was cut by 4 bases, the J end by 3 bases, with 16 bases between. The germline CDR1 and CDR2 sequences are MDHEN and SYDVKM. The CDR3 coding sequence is TGTGCCAGCAGTTACGACCGGGATTTTCTCTACGAGCAGTACTTC. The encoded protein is CASSYDRDFLYEQYF.

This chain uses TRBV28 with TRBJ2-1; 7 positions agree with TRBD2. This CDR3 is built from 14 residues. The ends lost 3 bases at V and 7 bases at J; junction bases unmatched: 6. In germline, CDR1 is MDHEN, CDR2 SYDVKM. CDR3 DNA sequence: TGTGCCAGCAGTTTGCGGCGGGAGTATAATGAGCAGTTCTTC. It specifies CASSLRREYNEQFF.

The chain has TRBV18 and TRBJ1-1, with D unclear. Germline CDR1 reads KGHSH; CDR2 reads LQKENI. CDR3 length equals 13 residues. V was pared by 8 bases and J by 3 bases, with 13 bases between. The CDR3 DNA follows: TGTGCCAGCCTTTCCCCGACGCACACTGAAGCTTTCTTT. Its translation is CASLSPTHTEAFF.

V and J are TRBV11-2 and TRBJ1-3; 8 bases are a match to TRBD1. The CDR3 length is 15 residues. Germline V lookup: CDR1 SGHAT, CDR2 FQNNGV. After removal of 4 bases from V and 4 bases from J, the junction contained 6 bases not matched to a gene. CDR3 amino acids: CASSSYRGTGNTIYF. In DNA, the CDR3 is TGTGCCAGCAGCTCCTACAGGGGGACGGGAAACACCATATATTTT.

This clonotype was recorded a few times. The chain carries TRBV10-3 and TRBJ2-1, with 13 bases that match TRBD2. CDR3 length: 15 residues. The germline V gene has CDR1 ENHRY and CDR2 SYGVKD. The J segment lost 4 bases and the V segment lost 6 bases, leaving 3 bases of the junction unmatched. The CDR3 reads CAIRRLAGGYNEQFF. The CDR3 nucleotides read TGTGCCATCAGGAGACTAGCGGGAGGATACAATGAGCAGTTCTTC.

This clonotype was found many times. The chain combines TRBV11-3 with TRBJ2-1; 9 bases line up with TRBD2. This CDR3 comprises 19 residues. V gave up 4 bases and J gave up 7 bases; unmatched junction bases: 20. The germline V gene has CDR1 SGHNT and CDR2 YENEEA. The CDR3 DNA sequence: TGTGCCAGCAGCTCTAGCCCAATTTCGACTAGCGGAGTGGGGAATGAGCAGTTCTTC. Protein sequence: CASSSSPISTSGVGNEQFF.

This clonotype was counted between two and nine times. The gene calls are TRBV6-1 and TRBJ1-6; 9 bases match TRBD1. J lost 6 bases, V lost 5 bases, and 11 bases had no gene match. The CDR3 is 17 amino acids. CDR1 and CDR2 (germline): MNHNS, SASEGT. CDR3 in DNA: TGTGCCAGCAGTCCGACCTTGGGACAGGGACTTAATTCACCCCTCCACTTT. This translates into CASSPTLGQGLNSPLHF.

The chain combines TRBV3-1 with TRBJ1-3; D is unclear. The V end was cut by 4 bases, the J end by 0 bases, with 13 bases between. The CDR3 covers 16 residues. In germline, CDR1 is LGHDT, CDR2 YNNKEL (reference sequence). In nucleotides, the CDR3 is TGTGCCAGCAGCCGGACTTTTCCGAGCTCTGGAAACACCATATATTTT. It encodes CASSRTFPSSGNTIYF.

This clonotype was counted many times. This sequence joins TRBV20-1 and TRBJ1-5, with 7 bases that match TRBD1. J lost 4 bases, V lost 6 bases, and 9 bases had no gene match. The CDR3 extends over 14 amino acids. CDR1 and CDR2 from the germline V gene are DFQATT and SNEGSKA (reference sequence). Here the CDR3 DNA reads TGCAGTGCCCCGGGGGGACAGTTGAATCAGCCCCAGCATTTT. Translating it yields CSAPGGQLNQPQHF.

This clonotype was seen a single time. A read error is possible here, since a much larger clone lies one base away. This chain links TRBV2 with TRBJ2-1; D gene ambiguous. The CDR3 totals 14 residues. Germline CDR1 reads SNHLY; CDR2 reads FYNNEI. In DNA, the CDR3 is TGTGCCAGCACGCCCCAACGGACCTACAATGAGCAGTCCTTC. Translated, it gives CASTPQRTYNEQSF.

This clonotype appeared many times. This CDR3 reads CASSTGLRTDTQYF. The CDR3 DNA is TGTGCCAGCAGTACTGGACTCCGCACAGATACGCAGTATTTT. The chain has TRBV2 and TRBJ2-3; D is perhaps TRBD2 (5 bases). The length of the CDR3 is 14 residues. Trimming took off 5 bases at V and 1 base at J, with 10 bases between the two ends. Germline CDR1 SNHLY, CDR2 FYNNEI.

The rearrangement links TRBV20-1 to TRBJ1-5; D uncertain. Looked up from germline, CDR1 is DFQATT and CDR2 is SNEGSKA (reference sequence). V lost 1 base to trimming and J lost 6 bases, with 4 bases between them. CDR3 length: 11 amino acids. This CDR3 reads CSARAGQPQHF. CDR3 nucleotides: TGCAGTGCTAGAGCGGGTCAGCCCCAGCATTTT.